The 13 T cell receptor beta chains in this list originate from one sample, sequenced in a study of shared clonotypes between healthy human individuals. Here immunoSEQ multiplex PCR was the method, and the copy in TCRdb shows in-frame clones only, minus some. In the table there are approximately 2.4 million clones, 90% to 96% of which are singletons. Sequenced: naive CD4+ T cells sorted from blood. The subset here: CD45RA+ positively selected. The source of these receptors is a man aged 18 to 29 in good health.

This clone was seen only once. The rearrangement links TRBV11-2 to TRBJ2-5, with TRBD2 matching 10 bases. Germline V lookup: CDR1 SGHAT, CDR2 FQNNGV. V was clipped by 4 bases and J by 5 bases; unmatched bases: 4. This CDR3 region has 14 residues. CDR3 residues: CASSSVSGRETQYF. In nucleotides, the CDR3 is TGTGCCAGCAGCTCCGTTAGCGGGAGGGAGACCCAGTACTTC.

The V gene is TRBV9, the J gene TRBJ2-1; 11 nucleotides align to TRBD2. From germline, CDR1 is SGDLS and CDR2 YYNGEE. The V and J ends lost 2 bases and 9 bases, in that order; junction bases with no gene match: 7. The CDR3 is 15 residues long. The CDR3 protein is CASSVGTSGGSEQFF. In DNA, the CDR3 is TGTGCCAGCAGCGTCGGTACTAGCGGGGGCAGTGAGCAGTTCTTC.

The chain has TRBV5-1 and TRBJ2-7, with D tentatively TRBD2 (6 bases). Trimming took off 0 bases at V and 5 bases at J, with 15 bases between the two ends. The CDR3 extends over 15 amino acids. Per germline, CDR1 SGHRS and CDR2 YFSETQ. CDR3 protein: CASSLVSGAWNEQYF. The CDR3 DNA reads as TGCGCCAGCAGCTTGGTTTCGGGAGCGTGGAACGAGCAGTACTTC.

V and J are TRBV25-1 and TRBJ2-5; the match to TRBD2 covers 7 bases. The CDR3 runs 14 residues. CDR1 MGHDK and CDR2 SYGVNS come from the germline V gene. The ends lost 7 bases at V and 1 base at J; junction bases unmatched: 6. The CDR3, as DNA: TGTGCCAGCACAGGCGGGGGAGCCCAAGAGACCCAGTACTTC. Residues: CASTGGGAQETQYF.

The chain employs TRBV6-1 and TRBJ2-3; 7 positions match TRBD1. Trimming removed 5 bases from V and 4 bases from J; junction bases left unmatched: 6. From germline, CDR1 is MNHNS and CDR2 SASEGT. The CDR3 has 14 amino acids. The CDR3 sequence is CASSLRQGPDTQYF. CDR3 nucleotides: TGTGCCAGCAGTCTTCGACAGGGTCCAGATACGCAGTATTTT.

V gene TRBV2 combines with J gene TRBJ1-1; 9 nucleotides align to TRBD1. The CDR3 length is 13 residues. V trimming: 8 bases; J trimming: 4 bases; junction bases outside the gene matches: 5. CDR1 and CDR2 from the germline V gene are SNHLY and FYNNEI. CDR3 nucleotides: TGTGCCAGCTTGGGACAGGGAATCACTGAAGCTTTCTTT. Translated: CASLGQGITEAFF.

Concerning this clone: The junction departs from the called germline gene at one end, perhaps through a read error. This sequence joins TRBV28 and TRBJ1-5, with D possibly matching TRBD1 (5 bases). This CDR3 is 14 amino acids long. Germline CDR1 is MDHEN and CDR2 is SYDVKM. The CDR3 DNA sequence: TGTGCCAGCAGTCCCGGGGACCGCAAGCAGCCCCAGCATTTT. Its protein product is CASSPGDRKQPQHF.

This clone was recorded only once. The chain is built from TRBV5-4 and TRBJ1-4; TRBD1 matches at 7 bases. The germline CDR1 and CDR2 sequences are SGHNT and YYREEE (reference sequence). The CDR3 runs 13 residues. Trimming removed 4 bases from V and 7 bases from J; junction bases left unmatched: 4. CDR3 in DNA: TGTGCCAGCAGCCCTGGGACAGTTGAAAAACTGTTTTTT. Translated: CASSPGTVEKLFF.

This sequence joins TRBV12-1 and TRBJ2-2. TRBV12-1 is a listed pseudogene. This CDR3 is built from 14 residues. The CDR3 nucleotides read TGTGCCAGCAGCTTTTCTAGGGACACCGGGGAGCTGTTTTTT. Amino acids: CASSFSRDTGELFF.

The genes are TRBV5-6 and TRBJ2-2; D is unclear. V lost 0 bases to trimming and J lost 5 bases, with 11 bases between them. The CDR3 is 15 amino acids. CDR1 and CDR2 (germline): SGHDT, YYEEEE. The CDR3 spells CASSLGVTATGELFF. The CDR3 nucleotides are TGTGCCAGCAGCTTGGGGGTAACAGCTACCGGGGAGCTGTTTTTT.

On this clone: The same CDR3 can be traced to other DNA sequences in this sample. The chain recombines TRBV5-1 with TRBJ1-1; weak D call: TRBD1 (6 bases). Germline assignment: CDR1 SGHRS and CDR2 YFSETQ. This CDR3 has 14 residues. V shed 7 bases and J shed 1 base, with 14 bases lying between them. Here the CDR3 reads CASSLGAANTEAFF. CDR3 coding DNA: TGCGCCAGCTCTCTGGGGGCGGCGAACACTGAAGCTTTCTTT.

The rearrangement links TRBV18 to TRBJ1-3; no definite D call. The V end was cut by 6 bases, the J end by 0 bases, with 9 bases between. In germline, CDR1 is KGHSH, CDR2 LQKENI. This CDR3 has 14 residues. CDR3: CASSRTGSGNTIYF. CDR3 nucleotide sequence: TGTGCCAGCTCCCGGACGGGCTCTGGAAACACCATATATTTT.

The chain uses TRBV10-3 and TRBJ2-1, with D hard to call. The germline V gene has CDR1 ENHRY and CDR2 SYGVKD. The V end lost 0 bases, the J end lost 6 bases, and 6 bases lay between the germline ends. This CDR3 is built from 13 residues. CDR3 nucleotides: TGTGCCATCAGTGAGTCGGGCGGCAATGAGCAGTTCTTC. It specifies CAISESGGNEQFF.